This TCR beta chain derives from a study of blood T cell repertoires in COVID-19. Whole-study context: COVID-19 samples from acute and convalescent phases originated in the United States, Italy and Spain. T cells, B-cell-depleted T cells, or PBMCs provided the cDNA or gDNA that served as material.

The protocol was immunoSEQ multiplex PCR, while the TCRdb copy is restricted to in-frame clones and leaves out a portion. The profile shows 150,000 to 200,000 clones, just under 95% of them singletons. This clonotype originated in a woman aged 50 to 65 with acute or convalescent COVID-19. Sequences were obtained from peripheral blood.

The CDR3 loop reads CASSLAGRQETQYF. In DNA form, the CDR3 reads TGTGCCAGCAGCTTAGCAGGCAGGCAAGAGACCCAGTACTTC. This chain links TRBV7-2 with TRBJ2-5, with D uncertain. V shed 0 bases and J shed 2 bases, with 7 bases lying between them. Germline V gene sequence: CDR1 SGHTA, CDR2 FQGNSA. The CDR3 runs 14 residues. Combining the CDR3 with reference TRBV7-2 and TRBJ2-5 gives the whole variable domain GAGVSQSPSNKVTEKGKDVELRCDPISGHTALYWYRQSLGQGLEFLIYFQGNSAPDKSGLPSDRFSAERTGGSVSTLTIQRTQQEDSAVYLCASSLAGRQETQYFGPGTRLLVL.